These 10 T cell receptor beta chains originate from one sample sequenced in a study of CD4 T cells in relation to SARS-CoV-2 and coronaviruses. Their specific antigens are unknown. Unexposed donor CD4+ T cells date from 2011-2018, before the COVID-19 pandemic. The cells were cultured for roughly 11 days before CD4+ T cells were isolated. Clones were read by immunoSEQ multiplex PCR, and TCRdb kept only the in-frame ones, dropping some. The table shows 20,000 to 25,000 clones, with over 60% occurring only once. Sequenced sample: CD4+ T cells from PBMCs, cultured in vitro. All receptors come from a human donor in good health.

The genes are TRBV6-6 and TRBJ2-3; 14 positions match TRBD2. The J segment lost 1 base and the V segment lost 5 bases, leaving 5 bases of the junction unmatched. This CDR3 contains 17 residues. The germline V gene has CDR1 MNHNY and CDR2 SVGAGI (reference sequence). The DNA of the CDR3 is TGTGCCAGCAGTCAGGGACTAGCGGGAGAGGGCACAGATACGCAGTATTTT. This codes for CASSQGLAGEGTDTQYF.

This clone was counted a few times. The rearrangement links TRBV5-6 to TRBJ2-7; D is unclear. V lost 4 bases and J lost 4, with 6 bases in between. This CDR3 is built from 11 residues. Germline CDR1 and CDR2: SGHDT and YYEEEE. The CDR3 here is CASSQRYEQYF. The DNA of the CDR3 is TGTGCCAGCAGCCAGAGATACGAGCAGTACTTC. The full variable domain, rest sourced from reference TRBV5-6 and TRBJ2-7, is DAGVTQSPTHLIKTRGQQVTLRCSPKSGHDTVSWYQQALGQGPQFIFQYYEEEERQRGNFPDRFSGHQFPNYSSELNVNALLLGDSALYLCASSQRYEQYFGPGTRLTVT.

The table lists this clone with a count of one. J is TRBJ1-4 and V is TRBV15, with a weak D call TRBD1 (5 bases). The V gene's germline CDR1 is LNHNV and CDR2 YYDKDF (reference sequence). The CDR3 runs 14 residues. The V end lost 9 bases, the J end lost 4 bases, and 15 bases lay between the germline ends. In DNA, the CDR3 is TGTGCCACTAACCGGGACTCAGATAATGAAAAACTGTTTTTT. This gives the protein CATNRDSDNEKLFF.

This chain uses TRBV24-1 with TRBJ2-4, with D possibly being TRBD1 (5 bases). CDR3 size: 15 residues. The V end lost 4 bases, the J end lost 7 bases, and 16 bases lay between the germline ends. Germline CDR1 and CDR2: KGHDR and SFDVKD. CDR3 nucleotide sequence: TGTGCCACCAGTGACCACGACGGTAAGGGGAACATTCAGTACTTC. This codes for CATSDHDGKGNIQYF.

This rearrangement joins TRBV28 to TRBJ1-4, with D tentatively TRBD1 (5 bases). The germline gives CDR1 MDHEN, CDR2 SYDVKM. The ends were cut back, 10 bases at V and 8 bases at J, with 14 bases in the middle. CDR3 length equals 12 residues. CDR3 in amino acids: CATSLGGEKLFF. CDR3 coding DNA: TGTGCCACCTCCCTGGGGGGGGAAAAACTGTTTTTT.

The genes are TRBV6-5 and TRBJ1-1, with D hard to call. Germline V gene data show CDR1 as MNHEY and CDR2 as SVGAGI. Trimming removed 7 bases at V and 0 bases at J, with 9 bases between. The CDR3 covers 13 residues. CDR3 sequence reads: CASIRSLNTEAFF. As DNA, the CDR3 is TGTGCCAGCATTCGCAGTCTGAACACTGAAGCTTTCTTT.

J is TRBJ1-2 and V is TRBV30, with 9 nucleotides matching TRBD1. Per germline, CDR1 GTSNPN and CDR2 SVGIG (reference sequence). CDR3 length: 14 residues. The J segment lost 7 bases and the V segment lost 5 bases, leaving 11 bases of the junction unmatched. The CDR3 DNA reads TGTGCCTGGGCCCCACACAGGGGGCAGGGTGGCTACACCTTC. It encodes CAWAPHRGQGGYTF.

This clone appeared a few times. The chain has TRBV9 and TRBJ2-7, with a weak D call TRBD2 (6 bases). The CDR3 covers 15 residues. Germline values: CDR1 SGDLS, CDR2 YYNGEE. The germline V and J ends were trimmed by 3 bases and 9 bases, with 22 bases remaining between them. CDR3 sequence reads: CASSERGLPFSGQYF. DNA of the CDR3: TGTGCCAGCAGCGAACGGGGACTGCCATTTTCTGGGCAGTACTTC.

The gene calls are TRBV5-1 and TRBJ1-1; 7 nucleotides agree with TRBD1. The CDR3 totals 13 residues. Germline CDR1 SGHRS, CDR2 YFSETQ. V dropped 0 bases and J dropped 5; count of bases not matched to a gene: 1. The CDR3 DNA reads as TGCGCCAGCAGCTTGGAACAGGGGACTGAAGCTTTCTTT. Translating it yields CASSLEQGTEAFF.

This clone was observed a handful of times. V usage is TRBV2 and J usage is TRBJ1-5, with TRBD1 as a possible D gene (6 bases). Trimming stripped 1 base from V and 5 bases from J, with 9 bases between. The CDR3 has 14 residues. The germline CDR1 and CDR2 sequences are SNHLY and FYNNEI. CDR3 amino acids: CASSEDRVYQPQHF. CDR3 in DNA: TGTGCCAGCAGTGAAGACAGGGTTTATCAGCCCCAGCATTTT.